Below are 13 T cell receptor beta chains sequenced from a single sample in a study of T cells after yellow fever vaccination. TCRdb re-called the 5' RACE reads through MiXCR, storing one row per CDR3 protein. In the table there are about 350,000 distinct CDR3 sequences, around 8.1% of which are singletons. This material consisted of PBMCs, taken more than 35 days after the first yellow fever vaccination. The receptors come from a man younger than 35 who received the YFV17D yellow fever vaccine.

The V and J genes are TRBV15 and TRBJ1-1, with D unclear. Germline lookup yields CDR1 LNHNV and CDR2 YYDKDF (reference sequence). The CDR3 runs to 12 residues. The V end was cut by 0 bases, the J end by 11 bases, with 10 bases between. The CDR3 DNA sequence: TGTGCCACCAGCAGAGATTTTTTGGGGGCTTTCTTT. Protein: CATSRDFLGAFF.

The CDR3 reads CASSFLQGNSPLHF. The CDR3 DNA reads as TGTGCCAGCAGCTTTCTACAGGGGAATTCACCCCTCCACTTT. This chain links TRBV7-2 with TRBJ1-6; 7 bases align to TRBD1. This CDR3 is 14 amino acids long. The junction had 3 bases not matched to a gene; V was cut back by 3 bases and J by 7 bases. The germline V gene encodes CDR1 SGHTA and CDR2 FQGNSA.

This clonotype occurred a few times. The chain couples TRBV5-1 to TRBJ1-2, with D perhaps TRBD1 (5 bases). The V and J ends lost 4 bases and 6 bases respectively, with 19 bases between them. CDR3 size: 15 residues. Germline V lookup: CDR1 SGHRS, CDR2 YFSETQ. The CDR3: CASSLLPGTFNGYTF. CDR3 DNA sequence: TGCGCCAGCAGCCTTCTACCCGGGACTTTCAATGGCTACACCTTC.

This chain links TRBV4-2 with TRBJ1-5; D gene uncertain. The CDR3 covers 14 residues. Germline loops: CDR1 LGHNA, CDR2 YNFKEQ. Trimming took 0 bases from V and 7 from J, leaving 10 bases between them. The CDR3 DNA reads TGTGCCAGCAGCCAAGATTCTGGGGAACAGCCCCAGCATTTT. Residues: CASSQDSGEQPQHF.

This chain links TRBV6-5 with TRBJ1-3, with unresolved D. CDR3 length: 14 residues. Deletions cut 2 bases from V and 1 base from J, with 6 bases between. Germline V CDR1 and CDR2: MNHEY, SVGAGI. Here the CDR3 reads CASSYVASGNTIYF. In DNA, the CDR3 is TGTGCCAGCAGTTACGTGGCATCTGGAAACACCATATATTTT.

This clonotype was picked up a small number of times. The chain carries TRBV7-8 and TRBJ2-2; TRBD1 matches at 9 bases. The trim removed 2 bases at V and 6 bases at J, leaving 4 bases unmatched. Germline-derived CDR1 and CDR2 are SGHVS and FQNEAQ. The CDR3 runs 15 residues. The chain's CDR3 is CASSLRGQGSGELFF. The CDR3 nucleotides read TGTGCCAGCAGCTTAAGGGGACAGGGCTCCGGGGAGCTGTTTTTT.

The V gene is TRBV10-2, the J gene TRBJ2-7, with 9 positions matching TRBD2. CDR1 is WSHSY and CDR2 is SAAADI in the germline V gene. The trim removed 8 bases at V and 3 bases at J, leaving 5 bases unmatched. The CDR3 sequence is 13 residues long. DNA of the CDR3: TGCGCCAGCCTGCGGGGGGGGTTCTACGAGCAGTACTTC. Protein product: CASLRGGFYEQYF.

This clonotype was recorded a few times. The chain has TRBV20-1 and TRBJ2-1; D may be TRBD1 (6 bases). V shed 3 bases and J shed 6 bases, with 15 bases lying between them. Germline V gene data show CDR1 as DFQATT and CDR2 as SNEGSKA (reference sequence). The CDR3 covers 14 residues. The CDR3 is CSASREQGTNEQFF. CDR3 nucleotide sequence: TGCAGTGCTAGCCGAGAACAGGGTACCAATGAGCAGTTCTTC.

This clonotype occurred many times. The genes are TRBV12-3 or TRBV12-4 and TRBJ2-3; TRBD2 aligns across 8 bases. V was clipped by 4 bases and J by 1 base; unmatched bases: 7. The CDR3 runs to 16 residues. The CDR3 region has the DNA TGTGCCAGCAGTTCCCTCGGAGCGGGGGGCACAGATACGCAGTATTTT. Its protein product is CASSSLGAGGTDTQYF.

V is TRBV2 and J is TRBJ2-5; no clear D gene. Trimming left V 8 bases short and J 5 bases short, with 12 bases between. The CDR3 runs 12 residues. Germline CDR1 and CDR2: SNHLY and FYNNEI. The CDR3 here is CASGPSWETQYF. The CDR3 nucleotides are TGTGCCAGCGGGCCCAGCTGGGAGACCCAGTACTTC.

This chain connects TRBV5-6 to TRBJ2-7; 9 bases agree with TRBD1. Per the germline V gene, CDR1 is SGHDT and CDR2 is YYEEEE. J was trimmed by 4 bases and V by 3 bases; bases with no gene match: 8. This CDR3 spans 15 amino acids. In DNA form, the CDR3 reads TGTGCCAGCAGCTCCCGCAGGACAGGGGATTACGAGCAGTACGTC. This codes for CASSSRRTGDYEQYV.

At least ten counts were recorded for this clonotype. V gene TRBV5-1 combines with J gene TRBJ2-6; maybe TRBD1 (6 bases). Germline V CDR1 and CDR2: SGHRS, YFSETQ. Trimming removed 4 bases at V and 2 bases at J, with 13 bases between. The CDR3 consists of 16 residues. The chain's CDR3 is CASSAFTGPGANVLTF. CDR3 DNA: TGCGCCAGCAGCGCCTTTACAGGGCCTGGGGCCAACGTCCTGACTTTC.

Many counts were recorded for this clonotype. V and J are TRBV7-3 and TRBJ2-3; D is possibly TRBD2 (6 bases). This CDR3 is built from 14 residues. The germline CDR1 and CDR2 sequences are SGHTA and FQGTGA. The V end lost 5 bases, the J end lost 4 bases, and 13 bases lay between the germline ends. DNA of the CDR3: TGTGCCAGCAGCCCCTTTGCGGGGTCAGATACGCAGTATTTT. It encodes CASSPFAGSDTQYF.